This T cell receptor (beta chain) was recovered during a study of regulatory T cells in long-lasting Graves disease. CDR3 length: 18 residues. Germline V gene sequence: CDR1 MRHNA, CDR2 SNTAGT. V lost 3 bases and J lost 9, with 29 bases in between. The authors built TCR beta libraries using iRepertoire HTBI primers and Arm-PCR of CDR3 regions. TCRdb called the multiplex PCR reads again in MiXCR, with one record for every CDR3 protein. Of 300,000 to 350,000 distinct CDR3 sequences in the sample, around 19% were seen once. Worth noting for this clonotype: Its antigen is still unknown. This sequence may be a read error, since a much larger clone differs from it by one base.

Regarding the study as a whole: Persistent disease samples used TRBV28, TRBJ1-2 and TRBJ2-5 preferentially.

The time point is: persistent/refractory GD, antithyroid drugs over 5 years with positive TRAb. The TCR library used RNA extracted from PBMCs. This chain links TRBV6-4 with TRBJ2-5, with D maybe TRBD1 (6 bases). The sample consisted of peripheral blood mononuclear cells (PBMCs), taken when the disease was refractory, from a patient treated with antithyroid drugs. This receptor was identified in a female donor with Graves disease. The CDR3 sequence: CASSDRIRDGQKRAAQYF. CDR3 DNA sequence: TGTGCCAGCAGTGATCGTATACGGGACGGACAGAAGAGAGCGGCCCAGTACTTC.